This T cell receptor (beta chain) derives from a study of T cell changes during pregnancy in multiple sclerosis. Deletions cut 6 bases from V and 0 bases from J, with 11 bases between. Germline-derived CDR1 and CDR2 are SNHLY and FYNNEI. The CDR3 spans 14 residues. This table comes from immunoSEQ multiplex PCR, and its TCRdb copy is limited to in-frame clones, with some not included. The data show more than 65,000 clones, approximately 91% seen once. The origin of this receptor is a female donor with multiple sclerosis, enrolled in a pregnancy study. J is TRBJ1-1 and V is TRBV2; TRBD1 is a possible D gene (5 bases). The input for sequencing was peripheral blood, taken in the first trimester of pregnancy. The CDR3: CASRYRSMNTEAFF. The CDR3 region has the DNA TGTGCCAGCAGGTACAGGTCGATGAACACTGAAGCTTTCTTT.